The source of this T cell receptor (beta chain) is a study of CXCR3-negative and CXCR3-positive naive CD8 T cells. The study, taken as a whole, reports: Comparably high diversity was seen in both naive subsets, and much lower diversity in memory CD8+ cells. Compared with CXCR3-negative naive cells, CXCR3-positive naive cells showed more hydrophobic TRB CDR3s. Similar TRBV-TRBJ usage characterized naive CXCR3-negative and CXCR3-positive cells; memory cells differed.

CDR3 length: 14 residues. CDR1 and CDR2 (germline): SQVTM, ANQGSEA. Concerning this clonotype: No antigen is known for it.

5' RACE that incorporated UMI labels was used to prepare the TRB cDNA libraries. TCRdb re-called the 5' RACE reads; one entry per CDR3 protein, DNA not given. This table holds under 150,000 distinct CDR3 sequences. The authors gated naive CD8+ T cells as CD45RO-CCR7+CD27+CD95-. The chain uses TRBV29-1 and TRBJ2-1; the D gene TCRdb calls, TRBD1, cannot be checked with no DNA. Sequenced: naive CXCR3+ CD8+ T cells from blood. Documented subset: CD45RO-CCR7+CD27+CD95- naive CD8+ T cells expressing CXCR3 (TNR3+). The TCR sequence derives from a human donor in good health. Some clones in this sample may be carry-over from other donors' samples. The CDR3: CSVEGAGGDNEQFF.